One sample yielded the 9 T cell receptor beta chains listed below, sequenced in a study of T cell responses to AZD1222 COVID-19 vaccine. The table came from immunoSEQ multiplex PCR; TCRdb's copy has only in-frame clones and leaves some out. Found here are 150,000 to 180,000 clones, roughly nine tenths of them singletons; the top ten hold approximately 20%. The source material was peripheral blood, sampled on day 0 of AZD1222 vaccination. These receptors all stem from an adult in good health.

This clone was detected a few times. The chain has TRBV19 and TRBJ2-1; 13 bases match TRBD2. After removal of 8 bases from V and 9 bases from J, the junction contained 10 bases not matched to a gene. The CDR3 spans 15 residues. In germline, CDR1 is LNHDA, CDR2 SQIVND (reference sequence). CDR3 nucleotides: TGTGCCAGTGCGACCGGACTAGCGGGAGAGGGTGAGCAGTTCTTC. Amino acid sequence: CASATGLAGEGEQFF.

This chain joins TRBV27 and TRBJ1-5; no firm D call. The V and J ends lost 7 bases and 5 bases respectively, with 21 bases between them. CDR1 is MNHEY and CDR2 is SMNVEV in the germline V gene (reference sequence). This CDR3 has 16 amino acids. The CDR3 sequence is CASKRAGDLEHQPQHF. The CDR3 region has the DNA TGTGCCAGCAAGCGGGCAGGAGATTTGGAGCATCAGCCCCAGCATTTT.

The chain uses TRBV10-3 and TRBJ2-3; D is undetermined. V lost 3 bases, J lost 6 bases, and 4 bases lay in between. There are 11 residues in the CDR3. Germline assignment: CDR1 ENHRY and CDR2 SYGVKD. CDR3 in amino acids: CAISDADTQYF. CDR3 nucleotides: TGTGCCATCAGTGACGCGGATACGCAGTATTTT.

The chain employs TRBV28 and TRBJ1-1; D remains unclear. The germline V gene encodes CDR1 MDHEN and CDR2 SYDVKM. The V and J ends lost 4 bases and 0 bases respectively, with 6 bases between them. The CDR3 has 13 residues. The CDR3 loop is CASSSHMNTEAFF. The CDR3, as DNA: TGTGCCAGCAGTTCTCATATGAACACTGAAGCTTTCTTT.

This chain connects TRBV30 to TRBJ1-3, with D perhaps matching TRBD1 (5 bases). The germline V gene has CDR1 GTSNPN and CDR2 SVGIG (reference sequence). Trimming pared 4 bases from V and 0 bases from J, leaving 10 bases between. The CDR3 extends over 14 amino acids. The CDR3 loop is CAWIDSYSGNTIYF. The CDR3 nucleotides are TGTGCCTGGATCGACAGCTACTCTGGAAACACCATATATTTT. The whole variable domain, filled in from reference TRBV30 and TRBJ1-3, reads SQTIHQWPATLVQPVGSPLSLECTVEGTSNPNLYWYRQAAGRGLQLLFYSVGIGQISSEVPQNLSASRPQDRQFILSSKKLLLSDSGFYLCAWIDSYSGNTIYFGEGSWLTVV.

This sequence joins TRBV28 and TRBJ2-2; TRBD1 might be the D (6 bases). Germline lookup yields CDR1 MDHEN and CDR2 SYDVKM. V gave up 6 bases and J gave up 5 bases, with 19 bases separating them. This CDR3 is 16 amino acids long. In DNA form, the CDR3 reads TGTGCCAGCAGGGACACGCTACAGGGTCGGACCGGGGAGCTGTTTTTT. As protein: CASRDTLQGRTGELFF.

The chain carries TRBV2 and TRBJ1-5; TRBD1 might be the D (6 bases). The CDR3 length is 16 residues. CDR1 is SNHLY and CDR2 is FYNNEI in the germline V gene. With 4 bases removed from V and 3 bases from J, the gap between germline ends came to 16 bases. In DNA form, the CDR3 reads TGTGCCAGCAGTGGATGGGGGGGGCTCTCCAATCAGCCCCAGCATTTT. Translation: CASSGWGGLSNQPQHF.

The CDR3 sequence: CASSESAGEEQYF. The CDR3 DNA is TGCGCCAGCAGTGAGTCGGCAGGGGAGGAGCAGTACTTC. The chain recombines TRBV10-1 with TRBJ2-7; perhaps TRBD1 as D (6 bases). Germline CDR1 WNHNN, CDR2 SYGVQD (reference sequence). Between the trimmed V and J ends, which lost 0 bases and 7 bases, there was a span of 10 bases. This CDR3 region has 13 residues.

The chain links TRBV7-2 to TRBJ1-2; the D is unclear. Germline V gives CDR1 SGHTA, CDR2 FQGNSA. CDR3 size: 11 residues. The V and J ends lost 4 bases and 5 bases respectively, with 5 bases between them. CDR3: CASSSNYGYTF. CDR3 in DNA: TGTGCCAGCAGCTCCAATTATGGCTACACCTTC.